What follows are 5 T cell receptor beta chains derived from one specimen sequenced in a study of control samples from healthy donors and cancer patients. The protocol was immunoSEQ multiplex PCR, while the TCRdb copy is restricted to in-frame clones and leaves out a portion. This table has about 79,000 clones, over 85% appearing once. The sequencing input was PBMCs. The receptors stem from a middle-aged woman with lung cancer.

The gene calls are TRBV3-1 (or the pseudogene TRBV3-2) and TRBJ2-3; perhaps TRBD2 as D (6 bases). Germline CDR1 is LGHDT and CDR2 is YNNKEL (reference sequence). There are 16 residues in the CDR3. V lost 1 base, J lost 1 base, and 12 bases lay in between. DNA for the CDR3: TGTGCCAGCAGCCAAGGGGACTTTTTAGGCACAGATACGCAGTATTTT. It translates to CASSQGDFLGTDTQYF.

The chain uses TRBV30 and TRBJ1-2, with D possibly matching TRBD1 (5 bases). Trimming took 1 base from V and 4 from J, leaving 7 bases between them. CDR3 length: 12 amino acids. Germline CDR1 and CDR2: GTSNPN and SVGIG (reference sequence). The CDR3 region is CAWSGGSYGYTF. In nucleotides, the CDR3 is TGTGCCTGGAGTGGGGGCAGCTATGGCTACACCTTC.

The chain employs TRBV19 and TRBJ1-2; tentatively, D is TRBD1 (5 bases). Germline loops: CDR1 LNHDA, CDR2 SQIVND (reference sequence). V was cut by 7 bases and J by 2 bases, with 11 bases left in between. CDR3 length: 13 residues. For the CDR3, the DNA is TGTGCCAGTACCCGGGGGGAAAACTATGGCTACACCTTC. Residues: CASTRGENYGYTF.

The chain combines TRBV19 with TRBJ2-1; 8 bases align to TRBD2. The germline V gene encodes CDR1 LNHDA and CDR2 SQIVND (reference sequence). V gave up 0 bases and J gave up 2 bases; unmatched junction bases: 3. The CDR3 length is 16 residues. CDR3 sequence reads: CASSIDPGLAYNEQFF. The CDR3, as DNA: TGTGCCAGTAGTATAGATCCGGGACTAGCCTACAATGAGCAGTTCTTC.

CDR3 residues: CASSLSGGNEQFF. In DNA, the CDR3 is TGTGCCAGTAGTCTCAGCGGGGGGAATGAGCAGTTCTTC. The chain uses TRBV19 and TRBJ2-1, with 9 bases that match TRBD2. Looked up from germline, CDR1 is LNHDA and CDR2 is SQIVND (reference sequence). The CDR3 runs 13 residues. The V gene end was trimmed by 5 bases and the J gene end by 7 bases; junction bases not matched to a gene: 3. The full variable domain, with the rest looked up from reference TRBV19 and TRBJ2-1, is DGGITQSPKYLFRKEGQNVTLSCEQNLNHDAMYWYRQDPGQGLRLIYYSQIVNDFQKGDIAEGYSVSREKKESFPLTVTSAQKNPTAFYLCASSLSGGNEQFFGPGTRLTVL.